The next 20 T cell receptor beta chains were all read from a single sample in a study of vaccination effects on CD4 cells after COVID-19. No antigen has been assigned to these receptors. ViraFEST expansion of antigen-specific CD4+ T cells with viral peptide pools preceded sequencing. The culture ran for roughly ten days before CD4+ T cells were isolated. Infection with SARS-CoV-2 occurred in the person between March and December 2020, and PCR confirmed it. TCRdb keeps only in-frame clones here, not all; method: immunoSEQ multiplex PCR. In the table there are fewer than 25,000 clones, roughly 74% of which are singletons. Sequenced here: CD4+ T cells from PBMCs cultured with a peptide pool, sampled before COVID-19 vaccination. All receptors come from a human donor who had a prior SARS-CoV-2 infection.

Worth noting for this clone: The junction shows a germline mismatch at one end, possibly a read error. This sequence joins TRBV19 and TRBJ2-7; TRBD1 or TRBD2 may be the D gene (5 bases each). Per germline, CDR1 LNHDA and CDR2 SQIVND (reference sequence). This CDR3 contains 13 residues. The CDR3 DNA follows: TGTGCCAGTAGTATTGGGGCCGGGGCGGCCCCGCACTTC. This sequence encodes CASSIGAGAAPHF.

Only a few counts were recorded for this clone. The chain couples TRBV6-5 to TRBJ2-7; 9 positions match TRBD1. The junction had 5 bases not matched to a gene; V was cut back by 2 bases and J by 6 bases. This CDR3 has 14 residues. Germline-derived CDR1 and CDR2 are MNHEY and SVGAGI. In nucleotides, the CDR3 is TGTGCCAGCAGTTACGGACAGGGGCCCTTCGAGCAGTACTTC. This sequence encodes CASSYGQGPFEQYF.

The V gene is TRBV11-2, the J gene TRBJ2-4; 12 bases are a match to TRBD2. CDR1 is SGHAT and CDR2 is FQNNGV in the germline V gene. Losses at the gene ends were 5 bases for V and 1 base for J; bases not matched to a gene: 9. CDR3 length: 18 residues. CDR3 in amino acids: CASSPGLAGTVAKNIQYF. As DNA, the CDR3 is TGTGCCAGCAGCCCAGGACTAGCGGGGACTGTTGCCAAAAACATTCAGTACTTC.

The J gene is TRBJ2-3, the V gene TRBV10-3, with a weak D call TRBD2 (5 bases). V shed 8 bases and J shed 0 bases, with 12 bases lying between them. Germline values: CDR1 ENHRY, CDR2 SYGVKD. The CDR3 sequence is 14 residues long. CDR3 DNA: TGTGCCATCGGCGGGCTAGGGAGCACAGATACGCAGTATTTT. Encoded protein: CAIGGLGSTDTQYF.

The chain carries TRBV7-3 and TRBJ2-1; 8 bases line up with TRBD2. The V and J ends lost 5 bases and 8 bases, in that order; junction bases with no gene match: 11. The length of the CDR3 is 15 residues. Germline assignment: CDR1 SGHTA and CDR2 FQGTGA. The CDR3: CASSLGAGGPYEQFF. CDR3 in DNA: TGTGCCAGCAGCCTGGGCGCGGGAGGCCCCTATGAGCAGTTCTTC.

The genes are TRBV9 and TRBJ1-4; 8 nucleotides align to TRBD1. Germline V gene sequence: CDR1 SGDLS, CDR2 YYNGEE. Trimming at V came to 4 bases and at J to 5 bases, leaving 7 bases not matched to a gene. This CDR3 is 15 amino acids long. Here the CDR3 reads CASSTTGDDNEKLFF. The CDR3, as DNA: TGTGCCAGCAGCACGACAGGGGATGACAATGAAAAACTGTTTTTT.

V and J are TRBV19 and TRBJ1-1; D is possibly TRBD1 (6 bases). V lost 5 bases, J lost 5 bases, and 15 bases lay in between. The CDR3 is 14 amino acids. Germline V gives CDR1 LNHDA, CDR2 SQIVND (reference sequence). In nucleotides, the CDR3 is TGTGCCAGTAGTGGACAGTGGGGAGGTACTGAAGCTTTCTTT. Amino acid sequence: CASSGQWGGTEAFF.

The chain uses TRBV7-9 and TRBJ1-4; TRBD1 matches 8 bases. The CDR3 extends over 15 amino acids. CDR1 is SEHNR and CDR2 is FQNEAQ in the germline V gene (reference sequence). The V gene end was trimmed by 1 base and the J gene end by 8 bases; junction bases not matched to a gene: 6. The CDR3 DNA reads TGTGCCAGCAGCTTAGGCCCAGGGGGCCTCGAAAAACTGTTTTTT. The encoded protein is CASSLGPGGLEKLFF.

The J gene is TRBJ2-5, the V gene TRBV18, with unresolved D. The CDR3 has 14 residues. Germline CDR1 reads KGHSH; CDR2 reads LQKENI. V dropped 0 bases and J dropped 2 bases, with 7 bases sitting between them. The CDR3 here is CASSPPSDQETQYF. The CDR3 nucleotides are TGTGCCAGCTCACCACCGTCAGATCAAGAGACCCAGTACTTC. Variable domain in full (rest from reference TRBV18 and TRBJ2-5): NAGVMQNPRHLVRRRGQEARLRCSPMKGHSHVYWYRQLPEEGLKFMVYLQKENIIDESGMPKERFSAEFPKEGPSILRIQQVVRGDSAAYFCASSPPSDQETQYFGPGTRLLVL.

The CDR3 loop is CASSQGPGEYNSPLHF. The CDR3 DNA reads TGCGCCAGCAGTCAGGGCCCGGGCGAATATAATTCACCCCTCCACTTT. V usage is TRBV4-3 and J usage is TRBJ1-6; a possible D gene is TRBD1 (5 bases). Between the trimmed V and J ends, which lost 6 bases and 4 bases, there was a span of 16 bases. Germline V gene lookup returns CDR1 LGHNA and CDR2 YSLEER. This CDR3 comprises 16 residues.

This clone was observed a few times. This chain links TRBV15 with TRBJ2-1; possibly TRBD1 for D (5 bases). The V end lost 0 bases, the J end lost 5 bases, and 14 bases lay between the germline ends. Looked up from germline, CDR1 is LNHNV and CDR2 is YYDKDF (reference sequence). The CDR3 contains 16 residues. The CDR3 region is CATSRERIDSNNEQFF. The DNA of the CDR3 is TGTGCCACCAGCAGAGAAAGGATTGACAGTAACAATGAGCAGTTCTTC.

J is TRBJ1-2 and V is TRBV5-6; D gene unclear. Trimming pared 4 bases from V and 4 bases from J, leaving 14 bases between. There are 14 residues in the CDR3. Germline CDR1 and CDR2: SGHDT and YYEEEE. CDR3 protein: CASSPPSGTYGYTF. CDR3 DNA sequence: TGTGCCAGCAGCCCGCCTTCTGGTACCTATGGCTACACCTTC.

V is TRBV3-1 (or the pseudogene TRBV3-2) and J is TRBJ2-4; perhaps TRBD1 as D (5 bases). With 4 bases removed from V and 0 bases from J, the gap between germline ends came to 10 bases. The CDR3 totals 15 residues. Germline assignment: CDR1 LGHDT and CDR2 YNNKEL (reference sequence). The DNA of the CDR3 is TGTGCCAGCAGCCGAACAGGATTAGCCAAAAACATTCAGTACTTC. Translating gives CASSRTGLAKNIQYF.

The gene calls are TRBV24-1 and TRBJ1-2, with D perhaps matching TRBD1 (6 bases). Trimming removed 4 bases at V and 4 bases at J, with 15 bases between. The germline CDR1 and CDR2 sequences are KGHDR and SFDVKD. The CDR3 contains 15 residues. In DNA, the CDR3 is TGTGCCACCAGTGAGCGCCACAGGGAGGTCTATGGCTACACCTTC. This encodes CATSERHREVYGYTF.

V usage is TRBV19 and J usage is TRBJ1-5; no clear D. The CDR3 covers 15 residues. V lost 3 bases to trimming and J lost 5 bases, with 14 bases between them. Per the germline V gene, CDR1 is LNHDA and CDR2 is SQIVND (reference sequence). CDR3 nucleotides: TGTGCCAGTAGTATTTGGGAGCTGGGGTATCAGCCCCAGCATTTT. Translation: CASSIWELGYQPQHF.

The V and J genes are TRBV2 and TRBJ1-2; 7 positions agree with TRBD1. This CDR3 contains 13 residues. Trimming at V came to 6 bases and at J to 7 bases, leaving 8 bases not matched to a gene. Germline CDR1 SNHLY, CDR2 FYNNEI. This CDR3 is CASRGTVRAGYTF. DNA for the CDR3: TGTGCCAGCAGGGGGACAGTAAGGGCTGGCTACACCTTC.

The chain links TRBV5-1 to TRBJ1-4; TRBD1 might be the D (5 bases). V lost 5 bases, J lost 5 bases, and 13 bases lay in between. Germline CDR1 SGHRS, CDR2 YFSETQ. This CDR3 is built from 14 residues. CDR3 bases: TGCGCCAGCAGATCGACAGAAATAAATGAAAAACTGTTTTTT. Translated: CASRSTEINEKLFF.

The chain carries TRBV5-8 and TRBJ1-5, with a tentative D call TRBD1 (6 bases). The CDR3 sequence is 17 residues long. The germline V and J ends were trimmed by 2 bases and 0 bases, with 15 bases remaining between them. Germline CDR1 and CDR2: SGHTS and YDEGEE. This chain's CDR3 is CASSFPWGRGSNQPQHF. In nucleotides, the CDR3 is TGTGCCAGCAGCTTCCCTTGGGGGCGGGGTAGCAATCAGCCCCAGCATTTT.

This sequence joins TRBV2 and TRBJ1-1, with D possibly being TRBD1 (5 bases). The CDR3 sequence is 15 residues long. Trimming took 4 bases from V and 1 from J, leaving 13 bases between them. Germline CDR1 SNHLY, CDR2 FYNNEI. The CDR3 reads CASSGHRGTNTEAFF. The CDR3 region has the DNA TGTGCCAGCAGTGGGCATCGTGGGACGAACACTGAAGCTTTCTTT.

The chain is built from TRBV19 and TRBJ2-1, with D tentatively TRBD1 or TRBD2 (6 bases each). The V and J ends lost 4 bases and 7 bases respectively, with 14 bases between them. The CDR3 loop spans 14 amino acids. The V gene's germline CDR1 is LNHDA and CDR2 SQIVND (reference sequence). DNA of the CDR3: TGTGCCAGTAGTAGGGGGGCTAGCGTAAATGAGCAGTTCTTC. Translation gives CASSRGASVNEQFF.